This T cell receptor beta chain was sequenced for a study of T-cell reconstitution after alpha-beta-depleted transplantation in children (TCRdb year 2016). Context from the whole study: T-cell immune reconstitution after TCRalphabeta/CD19-depleted allogeneic hematopoietic cell transplantation in children was quantitatively tracked in the study by means of TCR repertoire profiling.

The library was built by means of PCR. TCRdb shows the sequencer as Illumina HiSeq 2500. TCR libraries were prepared with molecular barcoding, using unique molecular identifiers to normalize TCRbeta repertoire quantification. In TCRdb, the public reads were trimmed at Q25 with fastp and aligned with MiXCR, with productive beta chains retained. Entries are consolidated by CDR3 protein sequence, retaining the most common genes and DNA. The sample data list about 540,000 distinct CDR3 sequences, and around 16% of these were observed just once. The ten largest clones take up over 3% of the sample. This clonotype was detected a few times. Its recognized antigen is unknown. Per-base quality was not reported, and no clone a single base away is much larger than it. This TCR came from a human donor who donated a stem cell graft to a child with acute lymphoblastic leukemia. The starting material was PBMCs from the stem cell graft donor, obtained from the stem cell graft.

The DNA reads as follows: TGTGCCAGCAGCCGCCCTGTACTAGCGGATAAAGGGTACGAGCAGTACTTC. The encoded protein is CASSRPVLADKGYEQYF. The rearranged chain carries TRBV3-1 and TRBJ2-7; TRBD2 aligns with 8 central bases. Trimming takes 4 bases off V and 4 bases off J; junction bases not matched to a gene: 15. CDR1 and CDR2 are read off the germline V gene (reference sequence) as LGHDT and YNNKEL. From the cysteine up to the phenylalanine, the CDR3 has a length of 17 residues. CDR3 DNA is the only sequence kept; it has 51 bases, read in frame from the first base.